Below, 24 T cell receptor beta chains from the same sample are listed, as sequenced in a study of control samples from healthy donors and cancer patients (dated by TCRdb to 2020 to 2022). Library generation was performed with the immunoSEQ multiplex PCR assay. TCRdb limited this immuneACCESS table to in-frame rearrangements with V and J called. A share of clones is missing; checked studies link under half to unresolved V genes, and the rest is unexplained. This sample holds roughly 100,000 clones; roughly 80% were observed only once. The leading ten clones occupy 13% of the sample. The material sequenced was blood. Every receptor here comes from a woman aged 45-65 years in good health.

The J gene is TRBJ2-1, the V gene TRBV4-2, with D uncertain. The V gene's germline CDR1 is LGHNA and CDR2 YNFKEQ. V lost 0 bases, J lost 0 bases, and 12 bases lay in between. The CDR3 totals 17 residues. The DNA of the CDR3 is TGTGCCAGCAGCCAAGAGCCAGCACCTAGCTCCTACAATGAGCAGTTCTTC. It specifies CASSQEPAPSSYNEQFF.

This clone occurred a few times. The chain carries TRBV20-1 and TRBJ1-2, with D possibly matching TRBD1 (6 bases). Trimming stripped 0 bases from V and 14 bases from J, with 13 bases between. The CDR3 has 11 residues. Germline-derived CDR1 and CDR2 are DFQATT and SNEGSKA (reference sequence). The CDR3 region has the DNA TGCAGTGCTAGAGATGGGAAGGGGGTAACCTTC. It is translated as CSARDGKGVTF.

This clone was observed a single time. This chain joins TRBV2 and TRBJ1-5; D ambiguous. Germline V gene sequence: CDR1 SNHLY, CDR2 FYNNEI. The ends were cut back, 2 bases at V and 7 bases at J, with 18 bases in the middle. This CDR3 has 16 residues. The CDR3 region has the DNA TGTGCCAGCAGTGAATGGAGCCTCTTCCTAAGCCAGCCCCAGCATTTT. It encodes CASSEWSLFLSQPQHF.

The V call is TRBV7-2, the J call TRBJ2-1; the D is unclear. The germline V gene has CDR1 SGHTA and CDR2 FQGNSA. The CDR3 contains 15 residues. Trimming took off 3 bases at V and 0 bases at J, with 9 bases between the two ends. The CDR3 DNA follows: TGTGCCAGCAGCTTGTCAGCGACCTCCTACAATGAGCAGTTCTTC. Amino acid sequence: CASSLSATSYNEQFF.

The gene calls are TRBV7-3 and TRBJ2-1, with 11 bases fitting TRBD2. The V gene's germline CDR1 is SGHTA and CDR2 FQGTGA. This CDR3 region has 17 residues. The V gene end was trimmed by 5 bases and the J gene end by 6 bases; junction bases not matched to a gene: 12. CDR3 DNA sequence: TGTGCCAGCAGCCTCTCTACTAGCGGGGGCCTAGCCAATGAGCAGTTCTTC. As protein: CASSLSTSGGLANEQFF.

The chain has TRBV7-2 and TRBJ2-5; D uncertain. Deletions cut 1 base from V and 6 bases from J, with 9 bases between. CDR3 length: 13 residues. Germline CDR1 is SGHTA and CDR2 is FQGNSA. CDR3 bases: TGTGCCAGCAGCTTAGGAGTCGCACAGACCCAGTACTTC. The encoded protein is CASSLGVAQTQYF. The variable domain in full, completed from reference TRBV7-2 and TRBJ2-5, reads GAGVSQSPSNKVTEKGKDVELRCDPISGHTALYWYRQSLGQGLEFLIYFQGNSAPDKSGLPSDRFSAERTGGSVSTLTIQRTQQEDSAVYLCASSLGVAQTQYFGPGTRLLVL.

The chain's CDR3 is CASSTPVGGLGEKLFF. The CDR3 nucleotides are TGTGCCAGTAGTACCCCCGTGGGGGGGTTGGGTGAAAAACTGTTTTTT. The chain links TRBV19 to TRBJ1-4; D might be TRBD1 (5 bases). Per germline, CDR1 LNHDA and CDR2 SQIVND (reference sequence). Trimming shortened V by 4 bases and J by 7 bases, and 19 bases separated the two germline ends. This CDR3 spans 16 amino acids. Based on the CDR3 plus reference TRBV19 and TRBJ1-4, the full variable domain is DGGITQSPKYLFRKEGQNVTLSCEQNLNHDAMYWYRQDPGQGLRLIYYSQIVNDFQKGDIAEGYSVSREKKESFPLTVTSAQKNPTAFYLCASSTPVGGLGEKLFFGSGTQLSVL.

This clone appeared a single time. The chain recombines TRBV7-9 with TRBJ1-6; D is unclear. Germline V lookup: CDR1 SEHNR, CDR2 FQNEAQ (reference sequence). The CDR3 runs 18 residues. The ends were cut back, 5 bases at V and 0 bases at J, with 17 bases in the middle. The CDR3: CASSPDSGLSSYNSPLHF. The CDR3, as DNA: TGTGCCAGCAGCCCTGATTCTGGGCTGAGCTCCTATAATTCACCCCTCCACTTT. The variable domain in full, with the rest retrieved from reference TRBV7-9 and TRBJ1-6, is DTGVSQNPRHKITKRGQNVTFRCDPISEHNRLYWYRQTLGQGPEFLTYFQNEAQLEKSRLLSDRFSAERPKGSFSTLEIQRTEQGDSAMYLCASSPDSGLSSYNSPLHFGNGTRLTVT.

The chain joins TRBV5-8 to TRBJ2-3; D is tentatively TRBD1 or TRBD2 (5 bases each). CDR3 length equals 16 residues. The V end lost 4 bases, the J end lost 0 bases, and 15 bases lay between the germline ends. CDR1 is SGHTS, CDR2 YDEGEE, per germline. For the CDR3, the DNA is TGTGCCAGCAGCCCGTTTAGGGACCGTAGCACAGATACGCAGTATTTT. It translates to CASSPFRDRSTDTQYF.

The CDR3, as DNA: TGTGCCAGCAGCCACACCGGGGAGCTGTTTTTT. Translating gives CASSHTGELFF. The genes are TRBV5-6 and TRBJ2-2; unclear D gene. There are 11 residues in the CDR3. The germline V gene encodes CDR1 SGHDT and CDR2 YYEEEE. V lost 4 bases and J lost 3, with 1 base in between.

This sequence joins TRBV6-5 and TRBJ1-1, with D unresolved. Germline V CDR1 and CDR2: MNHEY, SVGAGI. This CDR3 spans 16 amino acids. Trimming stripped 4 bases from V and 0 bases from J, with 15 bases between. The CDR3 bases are TGTGCCAGCAGTTTACGATTAGCTCTAATGAACACTGAAGCTTTCTTT. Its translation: CASSLRLALMNTEAFF.

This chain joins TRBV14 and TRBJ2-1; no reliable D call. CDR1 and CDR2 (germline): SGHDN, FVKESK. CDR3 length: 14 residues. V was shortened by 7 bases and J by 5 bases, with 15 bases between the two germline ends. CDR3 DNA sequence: TGTGCCAGCAACCCTTTATTAGAGCACAATGAGCAGTTCTTC. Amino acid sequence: CASNPLLEHNEQFF.

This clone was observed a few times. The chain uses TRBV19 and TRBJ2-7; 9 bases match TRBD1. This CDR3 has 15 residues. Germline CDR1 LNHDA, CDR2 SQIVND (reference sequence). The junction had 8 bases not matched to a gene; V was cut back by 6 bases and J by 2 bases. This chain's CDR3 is CASRRGTGLPYEQYF. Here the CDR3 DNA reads TGTGCCAGTAGACGGGGGACAGGGTTACCCTACGAGCAGTACTTC.

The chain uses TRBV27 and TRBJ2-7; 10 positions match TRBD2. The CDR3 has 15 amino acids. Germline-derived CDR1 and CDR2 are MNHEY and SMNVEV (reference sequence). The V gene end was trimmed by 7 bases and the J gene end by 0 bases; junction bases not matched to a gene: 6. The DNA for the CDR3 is TGTGCCAGCACCGCAGCTAGCGGGAGCTCCTACGAGCAGTACTTC. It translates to CASTAASGSSYEQYF.

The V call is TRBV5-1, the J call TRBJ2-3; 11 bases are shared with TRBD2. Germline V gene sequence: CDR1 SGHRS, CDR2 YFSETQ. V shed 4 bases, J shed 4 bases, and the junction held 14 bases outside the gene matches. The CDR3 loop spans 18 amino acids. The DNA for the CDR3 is TGCGCCAGCAGCCTCGGGTTAGCGGGAGGGCGCTACGCAGATACGCAGTATTTT. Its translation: CASSLGLAGGRYADTQYF.

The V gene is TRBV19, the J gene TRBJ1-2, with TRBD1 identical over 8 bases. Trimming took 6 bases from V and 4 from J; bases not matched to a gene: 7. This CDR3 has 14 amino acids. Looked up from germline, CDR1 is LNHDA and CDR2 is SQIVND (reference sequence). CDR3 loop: CASSTRQGRYGYTF. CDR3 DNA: TGTGCCAGTAGCACGCGACAGGGGCGCTATGGCTACACCTTC.

CDR3 in amino acids: CASSRTGPPPNGYTF. The CDR3 DNA reads TGTGCCAGTAGCCGAACAGGTCCCCCCCCCAATGGCTACACCTTC. The V and J genes are TRBV19 and TRBJ1-2; D is possibly TRBD1 (5 bases). V was shortened by 6 bases and J by 6 bases, with 20 bases between the two germline ends. CDR3 size: 15 residues. Germline CDR1 and CDR2: LNHDA and SQIVND (reference sequence).

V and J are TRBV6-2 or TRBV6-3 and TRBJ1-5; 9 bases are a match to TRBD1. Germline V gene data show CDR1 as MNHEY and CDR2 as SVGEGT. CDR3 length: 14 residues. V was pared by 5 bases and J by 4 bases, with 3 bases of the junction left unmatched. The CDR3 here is CASSGQGLNQPQHF. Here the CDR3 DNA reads TGTGCCAGCAGTGGACAGGGGTTGAATCAGCCCCAGCATTTT.

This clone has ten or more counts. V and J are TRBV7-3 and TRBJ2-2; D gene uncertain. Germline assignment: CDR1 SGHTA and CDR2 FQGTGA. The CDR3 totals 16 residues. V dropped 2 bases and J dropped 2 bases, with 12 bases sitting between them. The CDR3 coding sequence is TGTGCCAGCAGCTTAGGTCCAGGCCTCAACACCGGGGAGCTGTTTTTT. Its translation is CASSLGPGLNTGELFF. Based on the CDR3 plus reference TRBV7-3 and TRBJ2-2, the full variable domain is GAGVSQTPSNKVTEKGKYVELRCDPISGHTALYWYRQSLGQGPEFLIYFQGTGAADDSGLPNDRFFAVRPEGSVSTLKIQRTERGDSAVYLCASSLGPGLNTGELFFGEGSRLTVL.

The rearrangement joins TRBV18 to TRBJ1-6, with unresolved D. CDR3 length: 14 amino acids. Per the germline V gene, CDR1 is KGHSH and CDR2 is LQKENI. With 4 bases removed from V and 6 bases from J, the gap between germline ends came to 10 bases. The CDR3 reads CASSQEFINSPLHF. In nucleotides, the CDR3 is TGTGCCAGCTCACAGGAATTTATTAATTCACCCCTCCACTTT.

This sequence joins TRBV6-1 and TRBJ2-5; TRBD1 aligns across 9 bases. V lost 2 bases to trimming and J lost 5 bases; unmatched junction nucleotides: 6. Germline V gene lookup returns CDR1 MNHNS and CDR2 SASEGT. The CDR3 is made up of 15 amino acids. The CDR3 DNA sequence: TGTGCCAGCAGTGAATTGACAGGACAGGGGGAGACCCAGTACTTC. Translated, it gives CASSELTGQGETQYF.

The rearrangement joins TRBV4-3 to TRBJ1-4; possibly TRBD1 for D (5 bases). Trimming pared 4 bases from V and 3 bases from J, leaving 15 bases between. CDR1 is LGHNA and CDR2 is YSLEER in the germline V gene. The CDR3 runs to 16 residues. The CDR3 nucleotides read TGCGCCAGCAGCCTCGGGACCCTACGCGCTAATGAAAAACTGTTTTTT. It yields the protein CASSLGTLRANEKLFF.

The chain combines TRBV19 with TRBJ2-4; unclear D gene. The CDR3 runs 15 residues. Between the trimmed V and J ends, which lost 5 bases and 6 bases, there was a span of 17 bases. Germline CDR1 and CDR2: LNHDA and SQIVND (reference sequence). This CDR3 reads CASSAVSVFGNIQYF. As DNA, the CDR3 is TGTGCCAGTAGTGCAGTCTCAGTGTTTGGAAACATTCAGTACTTC.

CDR3 nucleotide sequence: TGTGCCACCAGTGGCGGGGCGGGAAAGGAGACCCAGTACTTC. Encoded protein: CATSGGAGKETQYF. The chain combines TRBV24-1 with TRBJ2-5; maybe TRBD2 (6 bases). Per germline, CDR1 KGHDR and CDR2 SFDVKD. This CDR3 spans 14 amino acids. Trimming took off 5 bases at V and 5 bases at J, with 14 bases between the two ends.